This TCR beta chain was sequenced in a study of a mutant IDH1 vaccine in newly diagnosed glioma. For the study at large: Initiation of the vaccine course occurred 4-6 weeks after radiotherapy alone, or alongside temozolomide cycles.

Described time point: week 35, safety follow-up. In the vaccine, a single dose held 300 ug of the mutant IDH1 20-mer peptide, along with topical imiquimod. V lost 0 bases to trimming and J lost 3 bases, with 12 bases between them. This CDR3 comprises 16 residues. CDR1 SGDLS and CDR2 YYNGEE come from the germline V gene. Assay used: immunoSEQ multiplex PCR; TCRdb lists only in-frame clones, some missing. This table holds some 66,000 clones, less than 90% found once. This clone turned up a few times. As yet, its antigen is unknown. The chain uses TRBV9 and TRBJ1-4; TRBD1 is a possible D gene (5 bases). The sample in question was PBMCs, obtained from a glioma patient whose treatment included an IDH1 peptide vaccine. The sequence was collected from a man aged 25-40 years with glioma. The CDR3 loop reads CASSVGFGGSNEKLFF. CDR3 coding DNA: TGTGCCAGCAGCGTAGGGTTTGGGGGGTCTAATGAAAAACTGTTTTTT.